Presented here are 4 T cell receptor beta chains from one specimen sequenced in a study of molecular identifiers for immune sequencing clone quantification. MiXCR, run by TCRdb on the PCR reads, gives a single entry per CDR3 protein. The sample lists some 650,000 distinct CDR3 sequences, just under 20% occurring once. The source material was naive CD8+ T cells from blood, with Jurkat cell RNA spiked in. The subset: FACS-sorted CD8+CD4-CCR7+CD45RA+ naive T cells. Receptors originate from a human donor in good health. Some libraries in this study had Jurkat cell RNA spiked in.

This clonotype was recorded a few times. This chain uses TRBV28 with TRBJ2-5; 8 positions agree with TRBD2. This CDR3 is built from 15 residues. The trim removed 6 bases at V and 5 bases at J, leaving 11 bases unmatched. Germline CDR1 is MDHEN and CDR2 is SYDVKM. CDR3 nucleotides: TGTGCCAGCAGACCGGGGAGCGGGAGCTGGGAGACCCAGTACTTC. Translation: CASRPGSGSWETQYF.

This clonotype has ten or more counts. The V call is TRBV4-3, the J call TRBJ2-2; a weak D match, TRBD1 (6 bases). The germline V gene has CDR1 LGHNA and CDR2 YSLEER. This CDR3 is 15 amino acids long. Trimming cost V 2 bases and J 2 bases, with 9 bases left between them. CDR3 DNA sequence: TGCGCCAGCAGCCAATGGACAGCAAACACCGGGGAGCTGTTTTTT. It translates to CASSQWTANTGELFF.

Turning to this clonotype: No DNA is shown, since the ends of the CDR3 on it are uncertain; the CDR3 is the one TCRdb lists. The chain uses TRBV7-5 and TRBJ2-7; TRBD1 is the table's D call, not checked against the DNA. TRBV7-5 is shown as a pseudogene. Counting both end residues, the CDR3 totals 17 amino acids. CDR3 sequence reads: CISVPEVPSRAGYEQYF.

This clonotype came up many times. This chain joins TRBV12-5 and TRBJ2-2; no reliable D call. Germline V lookup: CDR1 LGHNT, CDR2 FRNRAP. CDR3 length: 15 residues. V was shortened by 2 bases and J by 0 bases, with 7 bases between the two germline ends. CDR3 DNA sequence: TGTGCTAGTGGTTTGTGGGAAGCGAACACCGGGGAGCTGTTTTTT. Amino acid sequence: CASGLWEANTGELFF.